The 12 T cell receptor beta chains given below trace back to one sample, sequenced in a study of blood T cell repertoires in COVID-19. The assay was immunoSEQ multiplex PCR, and TCRdb's table has in-frame clones only and misses some. Of about 220,000 clones detected, approximately 80% appear once; the ten largest clones hold around 13%. The material sequenced was peripheral blood. Source of these receptors: a human donor in a cohort sampled during active COVID-19.

The V and J genes are TRBV27 and TRBJ2-7; TRBD2 agrees at 8 bases. Germline CDR1 MNHEY, CDR2 SMNVEV (reference sequence). V gave up 5 bases and J gave up 0 bases; unmatched junction bases: 3. The CDR3 runs 14 residues. The CDR3 DNA sequence: TGTGCCAGCAGTCAGCGGGGGCCCTCCTACGAGCAGTACTTC. Amino acids: CASSQRGPSYEQYF.

V is TRBV5-1 and J is TRBJ2-1, with 10 bases matching TRBD1. Trimming cost V 4 bases and J 1 base; bases outside gene matches: 5. Germline CDR1 and CDR2: SGHRS and YFSETQ. The CDR3 runs 16 residues. Here the CDR3 DNA reads TGCGCCAGCAGCCCGTGGGGACAGGGGTCCTACAATGAGCAGTTCTTC. This codes for CASSPWGQGSYNEQFF.

The rearrangement links TRBV12-3 or TRBV12-4 to TRBJ1-5; D possibly corresponds to TRBD1 (5 bases). The length of the CDR3 is 11 residues. Trimming shortened V by 3 bases and J by 12 bases, and 9 bases separated the two germline ends. CDR3 amino acids: CASSLGGDQHF. In DNA form, the CDR3 reads TGTGCCAGCAGTTTGGGGGGTGACCAGCATTTT.

CDR3 sequence: CASSRGGATAENTEAFF. DNA for the CDR3: TGCGCCAGCAGTCGAGGGGGGGCAACAGCCGAGAACACTGAAGCTTTCTTT. V is TRBV4-1 and J is TRBJ1-1; perhaps TRBD1 as D (6 bases). Germline V gene lookup returns CDR1 MGHRA and CDR2 YSYEKL. V was shortened by 6 bases and J by 1 base, with 21 bases between the two germline ends. The CDR3 loop spans 17 amino acids.

The chain has TRBV11-2 and TRBJ1-2; 10 bases fit TRBD1. The CDR3 covers 13 residues. With V trimmed by 4 bases and J by 8 bases, 4 bases remained unmatched. CDR1 is SGHAT, CDR2 FQNNGV, per germline. CDR3 region: CASSSWDRGGYTF. The DNA for the CDR3 is TGTGCCAGCAGCTCCTGGGACAGGGGCGGCTACACCTTC. The variable domain in full, completed from reference TRBV11-2 and TRBJ1-2, reads EAGVAQSPRYKIIEKRQSVAFWCNPISGHATLYWYQQILGQGPKLLIQFQNNGVVDDSQLPKDRFSAERLKGVDSTLKIQPAKLEDSAVYLCASSSWDRGGYTFGSGTRLTVV.

The V gene is TRBV3-1 (or the pseudogene TRBV3-2), the J gene TRBJ1-2, with 10 bases that match TRBD1. Per the germline V gene, CDR1 is LGHDT and CDR2 is YNNKEL (reference sequence). V gave up 3 bases and J gave up 4 bases; unmatched junction bases: 11. The length of the CDR3 is 17 residues. CDR3 residues: CASSHGDRGWYSYGYTF. The CDR3 DNA sequence: TGTGCCAGCAGCCACGGGGACAGGGGCTGGTATAGCTATGGCTACACCTTC.

The chain joins TRBV5-6 to TRBJ2-1; D unresolved. Trimming cost V 3 bases and J 10 bases, with 11 bases left between them. Germline V gene sequence: CDR1 SGHDT, CDR2 YYEEEE. This CDR3 spans 12 amino acids. The DNA of the CDR3 is TGTGCCAGCAGCTCAACCCTAGTGGAGCAGTTCTTC. Its translation: CASSSTLVEQFF.

This clone was detected a few times. V and J are TRBV24-1 and TRBJ2-5, with TRBD2 matching 10 bases. The CDR3 length is 13 residues. V gave up 7 bases and J gave up 6 bases; unmatched junction bases: 4. Germline V CDR1 and CDR2: KGHDR, SFDVKD. In DNA, the CDR3 is TGTGCCACCAGATCTAGCGGGGGAAAGACCCAGTACTTC. Protein product: CATRSSGGKTQYF.

This rearrangement joins TRBV5-1 to TRBJ2-5; D might be TRBD1 (5 bases). The V gene lost 5 bases and the J gene lost 8 bases, with 16 bases spanning the gap. The CDR3 runs to 13 residues. Germline V gene lookup returns CDR1 SGHRS and CDR2 YFSETQ. The DNA of the CDR3 is TGCGCCAGCAGTTTCTTAAGGGGAAGAACCCAGTACTTC. This encodes CASSFLRGRTQYF.

The V gene is TRBV29-1, the J gene TRBJ2-7, with 8 bases identical to TRBD1. There are 14 residues in the CDR3. Losses at the gene ends were 5 bases for V and 6 bases for J; bases not matched to a gene: 12. The germline V gene has CDR1 SQVTM and CDR2 ANQGSEA. In DNA, the CDR3 is TGCAGCGTTCTGGACCCCGGGACAGGAGGCGAGCAGTACTTC. Encoded protein: CSVLDPGTGGEQYF.

The V call is TRBV9, the J call TRBJ2-5, with 7 nucleotides matching TRBD1. From germline, CDR1 is SGDLS and CDR2 YYNGEE. CDR3 length: 16 amino acids. J was trimmed by 1 base and V by 2 bases; bases with no gene match: 8. In DNA, the CDR3 is TGTGCCAGCAGCGTCCGACAGGGTAGGGGCCAAGAGACCCAGTACTTC. It codes for CASSVRQGRGQETQYF. The full variable domain, in which reference TRBV9 and TRBJ2-5 provide the parts outside the CDR3, is DSGVTQTPKHLITATGQRVTLRCSPRSGDLSVYWYQQSLDQGLQFLIQYYNGEERAKGNILERFSAQQFPDLHSELNLSSLELGDSALYFCASSVRQGRGQETQYFGPGTRLLVL.

V usage is TRBV5-1 and J usage is TRBJ1-1, with a tentative D call TRBD1 (6 bases). This CDR3 contains 15 residues. With 3 bases removed from V and 3 bases from J, the gap between germline ends came to 15 bases. The germline CDR1 and CDR2 sequences are SGHRS and YFSETQ. The CDR3 coding sequence is TGCGCCAGCAGCTGGAGTTTGGGGGCTGACACTGAAGCTTTCTTT. It translates to CASSWSLGADTEAFF. Drawing the rest from reference TRBV5-1 and TRBJ1-1, the complete variable domain is KAGVTQTPRYLIKTRGQQVTLSCSPISGHRSVSWYQQTPGQGLQFLFEYFSETQRNKGNFPGRFSGRQFSNSRSEMNVSTLELGDSALYLCASSWSLGADTEAFFGQGTRLTVV.